This TCR beta chain came from a study of shared clonotypes between healthy human individuals. Study conclusions and caveats: A generally larger estimated richness was seen in naive subsets than in memory subsets. Exclusively blood specimens were collected; tissue repertoires likely differ.

Produced via immunoSEQ multiplex PCR; TCRdb's table is partial and in-frame only. The sample shows more than 2 million clones, roughly 95% of them seen only once. Per germline, CDR1 MGHRA and CDR2 YSYEKL. The CDR3 has 13 amino acids. Trimming left V 5 bases short and J 8 bases short, with 12 bases between. With respect to this clone: The antigen is unknown.

Positive CCR7 selection of CD45RO-negative cells yielded the naive CD8 cells, and terminally differentiated effector memory CD45RA+ cells were excluded. This receptor was identified in a man between 18 and 35 years old in good health. Input material: naive CD8+ T cells sorted from blood. This chain joins TRBV4-1 and TRBJ1-4; weak D call: TRBD1 (6 bases). The CDR3 DNA reads TGCGCCAGCAGCATAAGGACAGACGAAAAACTGTTTTTT. Translation gives CASSIRTDEKLFF.